This is a list of T cell receptor beta chains from one sample in a study of T cells in Graves' hyperthyroidism and ophthalmopathy. MiXCR was run by TCRdb on the multiplex PCR reads, yielding one entry per CDR3 protein. The data hold about 500,000 distinct CDR3 sequences, with roughly 17% observed a single time. Sequenced sample: blood. These receptors all come from a woman younger than 30 with Graves' hyperthyroidism. Each CDR3 is given with its conserved first and last residue. Fields, in order: D gene, CDR3 length, clone size, V gene, J gene, CDR3 DNA, CDR3 protein. A D gene is named only where the DNA matches it firmly. Not every row has a clone size; where given, it reads once, few, many or a size class.

d_call: -
cdr3_length: 16
clone_size: -
v_call: TRBV28
j_call: TRBJ1-2
cdr3_nt: TGTGCCAGCAGTTTGGTGGTGGTTCCAGCCAACTATGGCTACACCTTC
cdr3_aa: CASSLVVVPANYGYTF

d_call: TRBD2
cdr3_length: 16
clone_size: -
v_call: TRBV27
j_call: TRBJ2-2
cdr3_nt: TGTGCCAGCAGTTTCCAGCGGGGGGCCTCCACCGGGGAGCTGTTTTTT
cdr3_aa: CASSFQRGASTGELFF

d_call: -
cdr3_length: 14
clone_size: many
v_call: TRBV6-2/TRBV6-3
j_call: TRBJ2-1
cdr3_nt: TGTGCCAGCAGTTCCAGGGAAAATTACAATGAGCAGTTCTTC
cdr3_aa: CASSSRENYNEQFF

d_call: -
cdr3_length: 12
clone_size: many
v_call: TRBV20-1
j_call: TRBJ2-3
cdr3_nt: TGCAGTGCTAGAGTGCCCTCAGATACGCAGTATTTT
cdr3_aa: CSARVPSDTQYF

d_call: -
cdr3_length: 14
clone_size: many
v_call: TRBV7-3
j_call: TRBJ2-7
cdr3_nt: TGTGCCAGCAGTTTGGGTCCTGTCTCCTACGAGCAGTACTTC
cdr3_aa: CASSLGPVSYEQYF

d_call: -
cdr3_length: 14
clone_size: few
v_call: TRBV5-4
j_call: TRBJ2-5
cdr3_nt: TGTGCCAGCAGCTTGAATCGAGGCACGAAGACCCAGTACTTC
cdr3_aa: CASSLNRGTKTQYF

d_call: TRBD1
cdr3_length: 14
clone_size: -
v_call: TRBV20-1
j_call: TRBJ1-6
cdr3_nt: TGCAGTGCCCAGTCGACAGGGGGGTACTCACCCCTCCACTTT
cdr3_aa: CSAQSTGGYSPLHF

d_call: -
cdr3_length: 15
clone_size: many
v_call: TRBV7-2
j_call: TRBJ2-5
cdr3_nt: TGTGCCAGCAGCTTATACGGACTGTTTGGTGAGACCCAGTACTTC
cdr3_aa: CASSLYGLFGETQYF

d_call: TRBD2
cdr3_length: 15
clone_size: -
v_call: TRBV5-1
j_call: TRBJ2-7
cdr3_nt: TGCGCCAGCAGCTGGGGGACTAGCGGTCTCTCGGAGCAGTACTTC
cdr3_aa: CASSWGTSGLSEQYF

d_call: -
cdr3_length: 13
clone_size: many
v_call: TRBV7-2
j_call: TRBJ2-7
cdr3_nt: TGTGCCAGCAGCCCCGAAGTGGGATACGAGCAGTACTTC
cdr3_aa: CASSPEVGYEQYF

d_call: -
cdr3_length: 16
clone_size: many
v_call: TRBV6-2/TRBV6-3
j_call: TRBJ2-1
cdr3_nt: TGTGCCAGCAACTGGTGGGGGCAGAGGCCCTACAATGAGCAGTTCTTC
cdr3_aa: CASNWWGQRPYNEQFF

d_call: -
cdr3_length: 12
clone_size: many
v_call: TRBV12-3/TRBV12-4
j_call: TRBJ2-3
cdr3_nt: TGTGCCAGCGGGGTGGCCCAGGATACGCAGTATTTT
cdr3_aa: CASGVAQDTQYF

d_call: TRBD2
cdr3_length: 14
clone_size: many
v_call: TRBV29-1
j_call: TRBJ2-1
cdr3_nt: TGCAGCGTGGCCGGGACTAGCGGGAGGGGTGAGCAGTTCTTC
cdr3_aa: CSVAGTSGRGEQFF

d_call: -
cdr3_length: 16
clone_size: many
v_call: TRBV5-1
j_call: TRBJ2-6
cdr3_nt: TGCGCCAGCACCCAATACTCGTCCTCTGGGGCCAACGTCCTGACTTTC
cdr3_aa: CASTQYSSSGANVLTF

d_call: -
cdr3_length: 16
clone_size: -
v_call: TRBV28
j_call: TRBJ1-1
cdr3_nt: TGTGCCAGCAGTTTGAGAGCGGGGAGTGGGAACACTGAAGCTTTCTTT
cdr3_aa: CASSLRAGSGNTEAFF

d_call: -
cdr3_length: 15
clone_size: -
v_call: TRBV20-1
j_call: TRBJ2-7
cdr3_nt: TGCAGTGCTAGTATCGAGCGCCCATACTCCTACGAGCAGTACTTC
cdr3_aa: CSASIERPYSYEQYF

d_call: TRBD2
cdr3_length: 17
clone_size: many
v_call: TRBV20-1
j_call: TRBJ2-5
cdr3_nt: TGCAGTGCTATAGAGTACCTAGCGGGGGTGGGGGGAGAGACCCAGTACTTC
cdr3_aa: CSAIEYLAGVGGETQYF

d_call: -
cdr3_length: 19
clone_size: -
v_call: TRBV19
j_call: TRBJ1-5
cdr3_nt: TGTGCCAGTAGTCCGAGAGGAGGGGCAGGGAATGGCGGCAATCAGCCCCAGCATTTT
cdr3_aa: CASSPRGGAGNGGNQPQHF

d_call: -
cdr3_length: 12
clone_size: once
v_call: TRBV12-3/TRBV12-4
j_call: TRBJ2-1
cdr3_nt: TGTGCCAGCAGCCCTCTCGTGGATGAGCAGTTCTTC
cdr3_aa: CASSPLVDEQFF

d_call: -
cdr3_length: 17
clone_size: many
v_call: TRBV15
j_call: TRBJ2-2
cdr3_nt: TGTGCCACCAGCAGACTTAGTAAGGACCTGAACACCGGGGAGCTGTTTTTT
cdr3_aa: CATSRLSKDLNTGELFF

d_call: -
cdr3_length: 15
clone_size: few
v_call: TRBV7-9
j_call: TRBJ2-5
cdr3_nt: TGTGCCAGCAGCTTAGGGCCGGCGGCACAAGAGACCCAGTACTTC
cdr3_aa: CASSLGPAAQETQYF

d_call: TRBD1
cdr3_length: 15
clone_size: few
v_call: TRBV2
j_call: TRBJ2-7
cdr3_nt: TGTGCCAGCAGTGAAGCCGGGACAGGGGGCTACGAGCAGTACTTC
cdr3_aa: CASSEAGTGGYEQYF

d_call: TRBD2
cdr3_length: 15
clone_size: -
v_call: TRBV2
j_call: TRBJ2-4
cdr3_nt: TGTGCCAGCAGTGAAATACTAGCGGGAGTCCACATTCAGTACTTC
cdr3_aa: CASSEILAGVHIQYF

d_call: -
cdr3_length: 15
clone_size: -
v_call: TRBV5-1
j_call: TRBJ2-4
cdr3_nt: TGCGCCAGCAGCCCTTCGACTATAGCCAAAAACATTCAGTACTTC
cdr3_aa: CASSPSTIAKNIQYF

d_call: TRBD1
cdr3_length: 13
clone_size: -
v_call: TRBV6-1
j_call: TRBJ1-5
cdr3_nt: TGTGCCAGCAGACCGACAGGGACACAGCCCCAGCATTTT
cdr3_aa: CASRPTGTQPQHF

d_call: -
cdr3_length: 14
clone_size: -
v_call: TRBV10-2
j_call: TRBJ2-1
cdr3_nt: TGCGCCAGCAGTGATACAGGGTTTTACAATGAGCAGTTCTTC
cdr3_aa: CASSDTGFYNEQFF

d_call: -
cdr3_length: 15
clone_size: -
v_call: TRBV20-1
j_call: TRBJ2-7
cdr3_nt: TGCAGTGCTAGAGGCCCTGGGCAGAAAAGCTACGAGCAGTACTTC
cdr3_aa: CSARGPGQKSYEQYF

d_call: -
cdr3_length: 16
clone_size: -
v_call: TRBV6-1
j_call: TRBJ2-2
cdr3_nt: TGTGCCAGCTCCTTATTCGGGACCCAGAACACCGGGGAGCTGTTTTTT
cdr3_aa: CASSLFGTQNTGELFF

d_call: TRBD1
cdr3_length: 18
clone_size: -
v_call: TRBV20-1
j_call: TRBJ1-2
cdr3_nt: TGCAGTGCTAGAGATTATTCGGGACAGGGGGCTACTAACTATGGCTACACCTTC
cdr3_aa: CSARDYSGQGATNYGYTF

d_call: -
cdr3_length: 16
clone_size: -
v_call: TRBV28
j_call: TRBJ1-6
cdr3_nt: TGTGCCAGCAGTATCCACGTAAACCTCTATAATTCACCCCTCCACTTT
cdr3_aa: CASSIHVNLYNSPLHF

d_call: -
cdr3_length: 15
clone_size: many
v_call: TRBV3-1
j_call: TRBJ2-7
cdr3_nt: TGTGCCAGCAGTATACAGAGGGACACCTCCTACGAGCAGTACTTC
cdr3_aa: CASSIQRDTSYEQYF

d_call: -
cdr3_length: 11
clone_size: -
v_call: TRBV20-1
j_call: TRBJ1-2
cdr3_nt: TGCAGTGCTACAGGGGAGTATGGCTACACCTTC
cdr3_aa: CSATGEYGYTF

d_call: -
cdr3_length: 18
clone_size: -
v_call: TRBV11-2
j_call: TRBJ2-6
cdr3_nt: TGTGCCAGCAGCTTAGTCGCCAGCGGATACTCTGGGGCCAACGTCCTGACTTTC
cdr3_aa: CASSLVASGYSGANVLTF

d_call: TRBD1
cdr3_length: 15
clone_size: many
v_call: TRBV12-3/TRBV12-4
j_call: TRBJ2-7
cdr3_nt: TGTGCCAGCAGGATGGCAGGGGGAAGATCCTACGAGCAGTACTTC
cdr3_aa: CASRMAGGRSYEQYF

d_call: -
cdr3_length: 13
clone_size: many
v_call: TRBV12-3/TRBV12-4
j_call: TRBJ1-2
cdr3_nt: TGTGCCAGTACCCCAAACTTGATCTATGGCTACACCTTC
cdr3_aa: CASTPNLIYGYTF

d_call: TRBD2
cdr3_length: 16
clone_size: -
v_call: TRBV27
j_call: TRBJ2-7
cdr3_nt: TGTGCCAGCAACAACCGACTAGCGGGCGGCTCCTACGAGCAATACTTC
cdr3_aa: CASNNRLAGGSYEQYF

d_call: TRBD1
cdr3_length: 14
clone_size: few
v_call: TRBV6-5
j_call: TRBJ1-2
cdr3_nt: TGTGCCAGCAGTTACCTAGGGACAGGGGTTGGCTACACCTTC
cdr3_aa: CASSYLGTGVGYTF

d_call: -
cdr3_length: 15
clone_size: many
v_call: TRBV12-3/TRBV12-4
j_call: TRBJ1-1
cdr3_nt: TGTGCCAGCAGTTTATTCGTGGGGCTCAGCACTGAAGCTTTCTTT
cdr3_aa: CASSLFVGLSTEAFF

d_call: -
cdr3_length: 13
clone_size: few
v_call: TRBV29-1
j_call: TRBJ1-1
cdr3_nt: TGCAGCGTTGAACTACAACTGAACACGGAAGCTTTCTTT
cdr3_aa: CSVELQLNTEAFF

d_call: TRBD1
cdr3_length: 14
clone_size: -
v_call: TRBV11-2
j_call: TRBJ2-7
cdr3_nt: TGTGCCAGCAGCTTGGCCGGGACAGGGGTGGAGCAGTACTTC
cdr3_aa: CASSLAGTGVEQYF